A single sample is the source of the 28 T cell receptor beta chains below, sequenced in a study of cytomegalovirus exposure and HLA in healthy donors. TCRdb keeps only in-frame clones here, not all; method: immunoSEQ multiplex PCR. Among roughly 68,000 clones listed, around 97% were seen once. Sequenced input: PBMCs. These TCRs come from a man younger than 30 in good health and CMV-seronegative.

The gene calls are TRBV7-9 and TRBJ1-1; D may be TRBD1 (6 bases). CDR3 length equals 15 residues. Trimming removed 1 base from V and 3 bases from J, with 12 bases in between. Germline-derived CDR1 and CDR2 are SEHNR and FQNEAQ (reference sequence). In DNA form, the CDR3 reads TGTGCCAGCAGCTTAGGCGGTAGGGGGTACACTGAAGCTTTCTTT. Amino acids: CASSLGGRGYTEAFF.

The CDR3 loop reads CASRKDQGGWETQYF. The CDR3 coding sequence is TGTGCCAGCAGAAAGGACCAGGGGGGATGGGAGACCCAGTACTTC. The rearrangement joins TRBV2 to TRBJ2-5, with a weak D call TRBD1 (7 bases). The germline gives CDR1 SNHLY, CDR2 FYNNEI. The V gene lost 6 bases and the J gene lost 5 bases, with 19 bases spanning the gap. The CDR3 consists of 15 residues.

The chain links TRBV30 to TRBJ1-2; the D gene is possibly TRBD1 (5 bases). The CDR3 contains 13 residues. V was trimmed by 1 base and J by 4 bases, leaving 10 bases between them. The germline CDR1 and CDR2 sequences are GTSNPN and SVGIG (reference sequence). The CDR3 region is CAWSEGMSYGYTF. In DNA form, the CDR3 reads TGTGCCTGGAGTGAGGGGATGAGCTATGGCTACACCTTC.

This chain's CDR3 is CASSFPGGGFNGYTF. The CDR3 coding sequence is TGTGCCAGCAGCTTCCCCGGAGGAGGGTTCAATGGCTACACCTTC. The chain recombines TRBV7-9 with TRBJ1-2; unclear D gene. CDR1 is SEHNR, CDR2 FQNEAQ, per germline (reference sequence). The V and J ends lost 3 bases and 6 bases respectively, with 17 bases between them. The length of the CDR3 is 15 residues.

The J gene is TRBJ2-5, the V gene TRBV19; 9 bases fit TRBD2. J gave up 4 bases and V 0 bases, and 15 bases lay outside the gene matches. CDR3 length equals 19 residues. CDR1 and CDR2 (germline): LNHDA, SQIVND (reference sequence). The chain's CDR3 is CASSIEGPGSGSFRETQYF. The DNA of the CDR3 is TGTGCCAGTAGTATAGAGGGCCCGGGTAGCGGGAGTTTTAGAGAGACCCAGTACTTC.

This clone was counted a few times. The chain recombines TRBV6-1 with TRBJ1-2; D is ambiguous. Germline V CDR1 and CDR2: MNHNS, SASEGT. V was clipped by 2 bases and J by 1 base, with 5 bases between them. The length of the CDR3 is 13 residues. CDR3 region: CASSEQVNYGYTF. The DNA for the CDR3 is TGTGCCAGCAGTGAACAGGTTAACTATGGCTACACCTTC.

This sequence joins TRBV6-1 and TRBJ1-2; 7 bases are a match to TRBD1. The germline gives CDR1 MNHNS, CDR2 SASEGT. Losses at the gene ends were 2 bases for V and 7 bases for J; bases not matched to a gene: 10. The CDR3 has 15 residues. CDR3 loop: CASSELPTGMGGYTF. The DNA for the CDR3 is TGTGCCAGCAGTGAACTACCGACAGGGATGGGTGGCTACACCTTC.

The chain joins TRBV7-9 to TRBJ2-7, with 9 bases fitting TRBD1. Per the germline V gene, CDR1 is SEHNR and CDR2 is FQNEAQ (reference sequence). The V and J ends lost 1 base and 6 bases, in that order; junction bases with no gene match: 4. The CDR3 spans 14 residues. DNA for the CDR3: TGTGCCAGCAGCTTAGAGGGACAGGGTTTCGAGCAGTACTTC. Translated, it gives CASSLEGQGFEQYF.

CDR3 in amino acids: CASSREVSYNSPLHF. The CDR3 bases are TGTGCCAGCAGCAGGGAGGTTTCCTATAATTCACCCCTCCACTTT. This chain joins TRBV11-1 and TRBJ1-6; D remains unclear. Germline assignment: CDR1 SGHAT and CDR2 FQDESV (reference sequence). The ends were cut back, 5 bases at V and 1 base at J, with 9 bases in the middle. The CDR3 spans 15 residues.

The chain uses TRBV30 and TRBJ2-3; 8 bases line up with TRBD1. Trimming removed 2 bases from V and 0 bases from J; junction bases left unmatched: 4. CDR1 GTSNPN and CDR2 SVGIG come from the germline V gene (reference sequence). This CDR3 has 15 residues. DNA for the CDR3: TGTGCCTGGAGTCACAGGGGGATTAGCACAGATACGCAGTATTTT. It encodes CAWSHRGISTDTQYF.

The rearrangement links TRBV6-5 to TRBJ1-2; D gene unclear. The CDR3 contains 13 residues. V shed 0 bases and J shed 8 bases, with 10 bases lying between them. Germline V lookup: CDR1 MNHEY, CDR2 SVGAGI. CDR3 in DNA: TGTGCCAGCAGTTACTCGAGAGGGCTGGGCTACACCTTC. Amino acids: CASSYSRGLGYTF.

CDR3 nucleotides: TGTGCCAGCACCACCACTACAGGGGTCGGCTATGGCTACACCTTC. It encodes CASTTTTGVGYGYTF. The V and J genes are TRBV28 and TRBJ1-2, with 7 nucleotides matching TRBD1. This CDR3 has 15 residues. The germline V gene has CDR1 MDHEN and CDR2 SYDVKM. J gave up 4 bases and V 7 bases, and 12 bases lay outside the gene matches.

The chain employs TRBV7-9 and TRBJ1-4, with D perhaps TRBD1 (5 bases). CDR3 length equals 13 residues. Per germline, CDR1 SEHNR and CDR2 FQNEAQ (reference sequence). Between the trimmed V and J ends, which lost 11 bases and 1 base, there was a span of 11 bases. The CDR3 sequence is CAGQDGTNEKLFF. The CDR3 DNA sequence: TGTGCCGGACAAGACGGAACTAATGAAAAACTGTTTTTT.

This chain connects TRBV11-3 to TRBJ2-3, with D perhaps TRBD1 (6 bases). V gave up 2 bases and J gave up 2 bases, with 11 bases separating them. The CDR3 has 15 amino acids. Looked up from germline, CDR1 is SGHNT and CDR2 is YENEEA. The CDR3: CASSLTRDNTDTQYF. In nucleotides, the CDR3 is TGTGCCAGCAGCTTAACGAGGGACAACACAGATACGCAGTATTTT.

This clone was seen a single time. This chain uses TRBV18 with TRBJ2-7, with a tentative D call TRBD1 (5 bases). V dropped 2 bases and J dropped 5 bases, with 10 bases sitting between them. Germline V lookup: CDR1 KGHSH, CDR2 LQKENI. This CDR3 has 13 amino acids. CDR3 sequence: CASSPTVQDEQYF. CDR3 coding DNA: TGTGCCAGCTCACCAACGGTACAGGACGAGCAGTACTTC.

V usage is TRBV9 and J usage is TRBJ2-7, with 9 bases matching TRBD1. V shed 0 bases, J shed 2 bases, and the junction held 3 bases outside the gene matches. The CDR3 is 15 residues long. The germline V gene encodes CDR1 SGDLS and CDR2 YYNGEE. The CDR3 region has the DNA TGTGCCAGCAGCGTAGGGACAGGGGATACCTACGAGCAGTACTTC. It specifies CASSVGTGDTYEQYF.

This clone was recorded once. The chain has TRBV19 and TRBJ2-7, with a possible D match to TRBD1 (6 bases). CDR1 LNHDA and CDR2 SQIVND come from the germline V gene (reference sequence). The CDR3 sequence is 15 residues long. Trimming shortened V by 4 bases and J by 3 bases, and 16 bases separated the two germline ends. The CDR3 sequence is CASSRGQGLNYEQYF. The CDR3, as DNA: TGTGCCAGTAGTAGGGGGCAGGGGTTGAACTACGAGCAGTACTTC. Complete variable domain (other parts from reference TRBV19 and TRBJ2-7): DGGITQSPKYLFRKEGQNVTLSCEQNLNHDAMYWYRQDPGQGLRLIYYSQIVNDFQKGDIAEGYSVSREKKESFPLTVTSAQKNPTAFYLCASSRGQGLNYEQYFGPGTRLTVT.

V usage is TRBV5-4 and J usage is TRBJ2-3; D is possibly TRBD1 (6 bases). The germline V gene has CDR1 SGHNT and CDR2 YYREEE (reference sequence). This CDR3 spans 17 amino acids. Trimming pared 2 bases from V and 3 bases from J, leaving 19 bases between. For the CDR3, the DNA is TGTGCCAGCAGCTTTCTCCTCGGACAGCGAGAGACAGATACGCAGTATTTT. This sequence encodes CASSFLLGQRETDTQYF. The full variable domain, with the rest looked up from reference TRBV5-4 and TRBJ2-3, is ETGVTQSPTHLIKTRGQQVTLRCSSQSGHNTVSWYQQALGQGPQFIFQYYREEENGRGNFPPRFSGLQFPNYSSELNVNALELDDSALYLCASSFLLGQRETDTQYFGPGTRLTVL.

This clone was observed once. The V and J genes are TRBV7-8 and TRBJ1-4; 9 bases are shared with TRBD1. Trimming took 4 bases from V and 6 from J; bases not matched to a gene: 12. Germline V gene sequence: CDR1 SGHVS, CDR2 FQNEAQ. The CDR3 is made up of 17 amino acids. CDR3 residues: CASSYDRVTGGDEKLFF. CDR3 DNA: TGTGCCAGCAGCTACGATCGGGTGACAGGGGGGGATGAAAAACTGTTTTTT. Filled out from reference TRBV7-8 and TRBJ1-4, the complete variable domain reads GAGVSQSPRYKVAKRGQDVALRCDPISGHVSLFWYQQALGQGPEFLTYFQNEAQLDKSGLPSDRFFAERPEGSVSTLKIQRTQQEDSAVYLCASSYDRVTGGDEKLFFGSGTQLSVL.

The CDR3 loop is CSAGTDLYGYTF. CDR3 coding DNA: TGCAGCGCCGGGACAGACCTTTATGGCTACACCTTC. The chain is built from TRBV29-1 and TRBJ1-2; 7 positions agree with TRBD1. The CDR3 extends over 12 amino acids. The germline gives CDR1 SQVTM, CDR2 ANQGSEA. With V trimmed by 7 bases and J by 5 bases, 7 bases remained unmatched.

The gene calls are TRBV27 and TRBJ2-3; D is possibly TRBD1 (6 bases). The V end was cut by 3 bases, the J end by 10 bases, with 14 bases between. The germline V gene encodes CDR1 MNHEY and CDR2 SMNVEV (reference sequence). The CDR3 loop spans 13 amino acids. The CDR3 protein is CASSFAPQGPQYF. The CDR3, as DNA: TGTGCCAGCAGTTTTGCGCCTCAGGGGCCGCAGTATTTT.

The chain has TRBV9 and TRBJ2-7, with TRBD1 as a possible D gene (6 bases). The V gene lost 1 base and the J gene lost 3 bases, with 11 bases spanning the gap. The germline V gene encodes CDR1 SGDLS and CDR2 YYNGEE. This CDR3 is 14 amino acids long. This CDR3 is CASSVSDSSYEQYF. The DNA of the CDR3 is TGTGCCAGCAGCGTATCGGACAGCAGCTACGAGCAGTACTTC.

The rearrangement uses TRBV10-2 and TRBJ2-3; possible D gene TRBD2, 6 bases. The V end was cut by 6 bases, the J end by 0 bases, with 10 bases between. The CDR3 covers 14 residues. Germline loops: CDR1 WSHSY, CDR2 SAAADI. CDR3 DNA sequence: TGCGCCAGCAGAAAGCGGGCTAGCACAGATACGCAGTATTTT. This sequence encodes CASRKRASTDTQYF.

The gene calls are TRBV5-6 and TRBJ2-1; the match to TRBD1 covers 11 bases. Germline trimming cut 0 bases from V and 12 bases from J; bases unmatched to any gene: 5. Germline CDR1 is SGHDT and CDR2 is YYEEEE. This CDR3 spans 14 amino acids. The CDR3 sequence is CASSLVGQGVSQFF. The CDR3 DNA follows: TGTGCCAGCAGCTTGGTGGGACAGGGGGTTTCGCAGTTCTTC.

The rearrangement links TRBV5-5 to TRBJ1-1, with D tentatively TRBD1 (6 bases). Germline CDR1 is SGHKS and CDR2 is YYEKEE (reference sequence). The CDR3 has 14 amino acids. Trimming took 4 bases from V and 4 from J, leaving 14 bases between them. The CDR3 sequence: CASSPRTALTEAFF. DNA of the CDR3: TGTGCCAGCAGCCCCCGGACAGCTCTCACTGAAGCTTTCTTT. The whole variable domain, filled in from reference TRBV5-5 and TRBJ1-1, reads DAGVTQSPTHLIKTRGQQVTLRCSPISGHKSVSWYQQVLGQGPQFIFQYYEKEERGRGNFPDRFSARQFPNYSSELNVNALLLGDSALYLCASSPRTALTEAFFGQGTRLTVV.

The chain recombines TRBV28 with TRBJ2-3; 10 bases fit TRBD1. The CDR3 is 19 residues long. Germline CDR1 and CDR2: MDHEN and SYDVKM. Trimming cost V 6 bases and J 3 bases; bases outside gene matches: 18. The chain's CDR3 is CASSPDTHMGQGLTDTQYF. The CDR3 DNA reads as TGTGCCAGCAGCCCGGACACACACATGGGACAGGGGTTAACAGATACGCAGTATTTT.

The table lists this clone with a count of one. The chain recombines TRBV7-9 with TRBJ1-2, with D tentatively TRBD1 (6 bases). Germline V lookup: CDR1 SEHNR, CDR2 FQNEAQ (reference sequence). The CDR3 length is 13 residues. The V gene lost 1 base and the J gene lost 7 bases, with 10 bases spanning the gap. CDR3 nucleotides: TGTGCCAGCAGCTTAGACAGGGAAGGTGGCTACACCTTC. This sequence encodes CASSLDREGGYTF.

This clone was counted a single time. This rearrangement joins TRBV2 to TRBJ1-1, with unresolved D. V was shortened by 4 bases and J by 0 bases, with 12 bases between the two germline ends. This CDR3 contains 15 residues. The V gene's germline CDR1 is SNHLY and CDR2 FYNNEI. The CDR3 spells CASSASLTVNTEAFF. The CDR3 coding sequence is TGTGCCAGCAGTGCAAGCCTCACAGTGAACACTGAAGCTTTCTTT.